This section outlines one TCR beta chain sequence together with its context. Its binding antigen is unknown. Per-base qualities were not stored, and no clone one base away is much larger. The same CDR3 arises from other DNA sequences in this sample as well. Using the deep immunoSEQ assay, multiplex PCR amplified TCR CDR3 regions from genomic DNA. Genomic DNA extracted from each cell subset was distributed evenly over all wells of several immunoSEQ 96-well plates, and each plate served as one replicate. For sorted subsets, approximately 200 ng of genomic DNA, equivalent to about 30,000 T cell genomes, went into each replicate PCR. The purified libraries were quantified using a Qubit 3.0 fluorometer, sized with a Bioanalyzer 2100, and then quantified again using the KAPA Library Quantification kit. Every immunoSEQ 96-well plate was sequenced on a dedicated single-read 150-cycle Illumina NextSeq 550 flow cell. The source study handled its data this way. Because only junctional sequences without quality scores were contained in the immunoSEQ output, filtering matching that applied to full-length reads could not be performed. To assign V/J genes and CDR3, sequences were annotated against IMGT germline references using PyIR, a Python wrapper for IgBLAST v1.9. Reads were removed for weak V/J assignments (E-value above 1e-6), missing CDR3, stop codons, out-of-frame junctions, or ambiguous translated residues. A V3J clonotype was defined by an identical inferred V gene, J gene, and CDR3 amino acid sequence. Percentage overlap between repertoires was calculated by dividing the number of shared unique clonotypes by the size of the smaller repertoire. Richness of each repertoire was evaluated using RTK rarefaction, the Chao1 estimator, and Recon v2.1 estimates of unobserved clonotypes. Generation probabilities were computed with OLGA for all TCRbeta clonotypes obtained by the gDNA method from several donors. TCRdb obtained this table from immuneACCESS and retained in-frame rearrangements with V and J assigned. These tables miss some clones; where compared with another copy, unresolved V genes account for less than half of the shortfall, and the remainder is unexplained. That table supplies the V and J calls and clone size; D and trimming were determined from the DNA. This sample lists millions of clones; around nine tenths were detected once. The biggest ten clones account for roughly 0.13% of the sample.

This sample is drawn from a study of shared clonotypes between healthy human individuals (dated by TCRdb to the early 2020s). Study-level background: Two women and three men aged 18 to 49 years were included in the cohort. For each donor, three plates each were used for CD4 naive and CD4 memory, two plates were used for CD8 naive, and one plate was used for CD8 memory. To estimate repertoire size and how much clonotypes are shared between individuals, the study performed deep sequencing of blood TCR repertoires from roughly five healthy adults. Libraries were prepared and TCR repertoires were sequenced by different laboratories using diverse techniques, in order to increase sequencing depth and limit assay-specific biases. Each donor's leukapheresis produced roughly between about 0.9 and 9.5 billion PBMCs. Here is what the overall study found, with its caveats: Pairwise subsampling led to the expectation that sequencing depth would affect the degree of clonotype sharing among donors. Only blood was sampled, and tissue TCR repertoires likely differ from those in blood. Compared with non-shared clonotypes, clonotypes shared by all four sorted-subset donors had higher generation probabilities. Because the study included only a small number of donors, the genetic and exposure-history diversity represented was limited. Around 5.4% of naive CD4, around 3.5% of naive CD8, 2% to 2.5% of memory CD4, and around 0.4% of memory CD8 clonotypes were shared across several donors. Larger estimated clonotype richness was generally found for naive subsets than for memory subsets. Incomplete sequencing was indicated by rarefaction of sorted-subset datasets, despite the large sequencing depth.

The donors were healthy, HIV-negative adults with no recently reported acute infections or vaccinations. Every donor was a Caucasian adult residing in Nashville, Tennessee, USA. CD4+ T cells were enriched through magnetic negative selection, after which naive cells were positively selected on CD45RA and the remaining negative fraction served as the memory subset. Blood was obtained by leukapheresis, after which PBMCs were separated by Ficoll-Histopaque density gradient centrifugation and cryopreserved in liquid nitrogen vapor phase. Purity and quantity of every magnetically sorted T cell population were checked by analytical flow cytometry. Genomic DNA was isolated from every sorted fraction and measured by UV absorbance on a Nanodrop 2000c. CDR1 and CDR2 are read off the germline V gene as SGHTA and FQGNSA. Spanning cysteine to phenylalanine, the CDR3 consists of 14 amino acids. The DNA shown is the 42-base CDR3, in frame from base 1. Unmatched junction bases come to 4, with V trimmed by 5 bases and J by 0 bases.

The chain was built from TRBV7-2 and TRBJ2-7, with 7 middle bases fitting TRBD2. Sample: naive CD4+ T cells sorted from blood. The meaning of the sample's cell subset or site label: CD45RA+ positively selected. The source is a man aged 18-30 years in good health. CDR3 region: CASSPRGTSYEQYF. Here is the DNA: TGTGCCAGCAGCCCGCGGGGGACCTCCTACGAGCAGTACTTC.